This T cell receptor (beta chain) was recorded in a study of T cell clonality in common variable immunodeficiency. A note on this clone: Its target is not known. The read falls 3 residues short of the CDR3 end, and the missing part is taken from the germline J gene.

General observations from the study: T cell subpopulation sequencing would be needed to explain CVID clonality. Fewer TCRbeta clones were shared among CVID subjects than controls. Common variable immunodeficiency TCR beta sequences reportedly had fewer deletions and N-nucleotide insertions.

CVID and control samples used equivalent genomic DNA input. The assay was immunoSEQ multiplex PCR, and TCRdb's table has in-frame clones only and misses some. The data show about 25,000 clones, with none appearing a single time. Germline V gene sequence: CDR1 SEHNR, CDR2 FQNEAQ (reference sequence). Trimming took off 3 bases at V and 7 bases at J, with 12 bases between the two ends. This CDR3 is 14 amino acids long. The sample comprised peripheral blood mononuclear cells. The chain employs TRBV7-9 and TRBJ2-2; tentative D call: TRBD1 (6 bases). This clonotype was sampled from a human donor with common variable immunodeficiency. The CDR3: CASSFKQGHGELFF. The sequenced part of the CDR3 DNA is TGTGCCAGCAGCTTTAAACAGGGTCACGGGGAG.